This is a list of T cell receptor beta chains from one sample in a study of cytomegalovirus exposure and HLA in healthy donors. The table came from immunoSEQ multiplex PCR; TCRdb's copy has only in-frame clones and leaves some out. The top ten clones hold 2.5% to 3.5% of a sample with 45,000 to 65,000 clones, 75% to 95% of them seen once. The sample taken for sequencing was PBMCs. The receptors originated from a young man in good health and CMV-seronegative. Both conserved end residues are part of each CDR3. The D gene is left open where the match is weak. Clone size is given for some rows only: seen once, a few or many times, or a class if the clone is expanded.

j_call d_call clone_size v_call cdr3_nt cdr3_aa
TRBJ1-2 . . TRBV5-8 TGTGCCAGCAGCACTCCGGGGGGATTTTATGGCTACACCTTC CASSTPGGFYGYTF
TRBJ2-1 TRBD2 . TRBV11-2 TGTGCCAGCAGCCTCCTGGCGGGGGACTACAATGAGCAGTTCTTC CASSLLAGDYNEQFF
TRBJ1-2 TRBD1 . TRBV29-1 TGCAGCGTACAGGGGGCTCGGGGCTACACCTTC CSVQGARGYTF
TRBJ2-5 TRBD1 . TRBV14 TGTGCCAGCAGCCAGCCCGGGACAGGGGAAGAGACCCAGTACTTC CASSQPGTGEETQYF
TRBJ2-1 TRBD2 . TRBV9 TGTGCCAGCAGCCCACGGGCTTATAGCGGGGGATCCTACAATGAGCAGTTCTTC CASSPRAYSGGSYNEQFF
TRBJ2-3 TRBD1 . TRBV5-1 TGCGCCAGCAGCGCTTCGACAGGGGAGGATACGCAGTATTTT CASSASTGEDTQYF
TRBJ2-3 . once TRBV5-1 TGCGCCAGCAGCTTACTTGGGGCCACAGATACGCAGTATTTT CASSLLGATDTQYF
TRBJ2-2 . . TRBV19 TGTGGCACCCAGGGGCTACGGAACACCGGGGAGCTGTTTTTT CGTQGLRNTGELFF
TRBJ2-3 TRBD2 . TRBV5-1 TGCGCCAGCAGCTTGGGACTAGCGGCAAGGAGCCCAGATACGCAGTATTTT CASSLGLAARSPDTQYF
TRBJ2-7 TRBD1 . TRBV18 TGTGCCAGCTCTCCCGGGACAGGGGCCTACGAGCAGTACTTC CASSPGTGAYEQYF
TRBJ1-5 . . TRBV19 TGTGCCAGTAGTAGCACAGGGCACCCTCAGCCCCAGCATTTT CASSSTGHPQPQHF
TRBJ2-1 . . TRBV13 TGTGCCAGCAGCTTACGACTAGAGTCCTACAATGAGCAGTTCTTC CASSLRLESYNEQFF
TRBJ2-7 . . TRBV6-5 TGTGCCAGCAGTAGAGGACAGAGCCTTACCTACGAGCAGTACTTC CASSRGQSLTYEQYF
TRBJ2-5 TRBD2 . TRBV28 TGTGCCAGCTCTCGATTAAGCGGGGGGCAAGAGACCCAGTACTTC CASSRLSGGQETQYF
TRBJ1-2 . . TRBV30 TGTGCCTCGGAAACCCTCGACAGACTTAGGGGCTACACCTTC CASETLDRLRGYTF
TRBJ2-7 TRBD1 . TRBV19 TGTGCCAGTAGTAGGGGACAGGGAAACAACTACGAGCAGTACTTC CASSRGQGNNYEQYF
TRBJ2-1 TRBD2 . TRBV25-1 TGTGCCAGCAGCCCACATTTCGGACTAGCGGGCCTCTACAATGAGCAGTTCTTC CASSPHFGLAGLYNEQFF
TRBJ2-7 TRBD2 . TRBV4-1 TGCGCCAGCAGCCAAGATAAATTAGGTACGGGGGGGAACTACGAGCAGTACTTC CASSQDKLGTGGNYEQYF
TRBJ2-1 . . TRBV7-9 TGTGCCAGCAGCTTGGACTTCGGCGAGCAGTTCTTC CASSLDFGEQFF
TRBJ2-7 . . TRBV6-1 TGTGCCAGCAAGACGACAGGCTCCTACGAGCAGTACTTC CASKTTGSYEQYF
TRBJ1-1 TRBD1 . TRBV5-4 TGTGCCAGCAGCCCGAGACAGGGGGCAGACACTGAAGCTTTCTTT CASSPRQGADTEAFF
TRBJ2-7 TRBD1 . TRBV29-1 TGCAGCGTTCTTGGACAGGGGCCGTCCTACGAGCAGTACTTC CSVLGQGPSYEQYF
TRBJ2-7 TRBD2 . TRBV5-1 TGCGCCAGCAATCGGGGGACTAGCGGGAGGGCTCAGGGAGAGCAGTACTTC CASNRGTSGRAQGEQYF
TRBJ2-7 . . TRBV7-6 TGTGCCAGCAGCACACAGGACTCCTACGAGCAGTACTTC CASSTQDSYEQYF